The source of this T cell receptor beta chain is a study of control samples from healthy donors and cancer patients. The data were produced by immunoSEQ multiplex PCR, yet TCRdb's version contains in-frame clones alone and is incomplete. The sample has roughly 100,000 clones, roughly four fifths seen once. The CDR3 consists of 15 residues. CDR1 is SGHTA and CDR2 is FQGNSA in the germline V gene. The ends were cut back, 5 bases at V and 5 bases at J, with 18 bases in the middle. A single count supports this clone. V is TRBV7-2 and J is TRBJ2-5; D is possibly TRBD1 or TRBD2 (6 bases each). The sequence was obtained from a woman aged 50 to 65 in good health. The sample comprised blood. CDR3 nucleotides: TGTGCCAGCAGCCCGAGCGTCGGGGGCGGGGAGACCCAGTACTTC. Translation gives CASSPSVGGGETQYF.